This is a list of T cell receptor beta chains from one sample in a study of blood T cell repertoires in COVID-19. Method: immunoSEQ multiplex PCR; TCRdb's copy keeps in-frame clones and lacks some. The sample has roughly 250,000 clones, 80% to 85% seen once. Sequenced input: peripheral blood. These receptors were obtained from a man aged 45 to 65 with active or convalescent COVID-19. Each CDR3 is given with its conserved first and last residue. D genes are given only for firm matches. Clone size, where shown, is once, few, many, or a class for clones that have expanded.

>TRBD2|TRBJ2-3|.|TRBV4-3
CASSQGGTNTQYF
TGCGCCAGCAGCCAAGGGGGGACTAATACGCAGTATTTT
>.|TRBJ2-2|.|TRBV2
CASSEIREGELFF
TGTGCCAGCAGTGAAATCCGGGAAGGGGAGCTGTTTTTT
>.|TRBJ2-1|.|TRBV30
CAWNPSSYNEQFF
TGTGCCTGGAATCCGAGCTCCTACAATGAGCAGTTCTTC
>.|TRBJ1-1|.|TRBV19
CASSIQGNTEAFF
TGTGCCAGTAGTATTCAGGGGAACACTGAAGCTTTCTTT
>TRBD1|TRBJ1-2|.|TRBV15
CATSRDQDRGQYGYTF
TGTGCCACCAGCAGAGACCAGGACAGGGGTCAGTATGGCTACACCTTC
>TRBD1|TRBJ1-4|.|TRBV2
CASSPLGTENEKLFF
TGTGCCAGCAGTCCTCTGGGGACAGAGAATGAAAAACTGTTTTTT
>.|TRBJ2-7|.|TRBV5-4
CASSYNRQKGITYEQYF
TGTGCCAGCAGCTACAACCGACAGAAAGGCATCACCTACGAGCAGTACTTC
>TRBD1|TRBJ2-7|once|TRBV6-5
CATGQGARSSYEQYF
TGTGCCACCGGACAGGGGGCCAGGAGCTCCTACGAGCAGTACTTC
>TRBD2|TRBJ2-3|.|TRBV12-3/TRBV12-4
CASISRGGRQYF
TGTGCCAGCATTTCCCGCGGGGGGAGGCAGTATTTT
>TRBD1|TRBJ2-7|.|TRBV24-1
CATSEGQAPYEQYF
TGTGCCACCAGCGAGGGACAGGCCCCCTACGAGCAGTACTTC
>TRBD2|TRBJ2-4|.|TRBV3-1/TRBV3-2
CASSQRAGGENIQYF
TGTGCCAGCAGCCAAAGGGCGGGGGGGGAAAACATTCAGTACTTC
>.|TRBJ1-5|.|TRBV28
CASNLHEDQPQHF
TGTGCCAGCAACTTACACGAGGATCAGCCCCAGCATTTT
>TRBD2|TRBJ2-7|.|TRBV28
CASNERGELFYEQYF
TGTGCCAGCAACGAGCGGGGGGAGCTTTTTTACGAGCAGTACTTC
>.|TRBJ2-1|.|TRBV2
CASSAPGGLSYNEQFF
TGTGCCAGCAGTGCCCCGGGGGGCTTATCCTACAATGAGCAGTTCTTC
>TRBD1|TRBJ1-3|.|TRBV19
CASSSGTASGNTIYF
TGTGCCAGTAGTTCCGGGACAGCCTCTGGAAACACCATATATTTT
>.|TRBJ2-5|.|TRBV7-2
CASSLAPGYQETQYF
TGTGCCAGCAGCTTAGCCCCAGGGTACCAAGAGACCCAGTACTTC
>TRBD1|TRBJ1-5|.|TRBV10-1
CASSEFWGQGRNQPQHF
TGCGCCAGCAGTGAGTTTTGGGGACAGGGGCGCAATCAGCCCCAGCATTTT
>TRBD2|TRBJ2-1|.|TRBV28
CASSTLAGATNEQFF
TGTGCCAGCAGTACACTAGCGGGGGCCACCAATGAGCAGTTCTTC
>TRBD1|TRBJ2-3|.|TRBV19
CASSNPSGGGTDTQYF
TGTGCCAGTAGTAATCCATCAGGGGGTGGGACAGATACGCAGTATTTT
>TRBD2|TRBJ2-3|.|TRBV10-2
CASSESGGGTDTQYF
TGCGCCAGCAGTGAGTCTGGGGGAGGGACAGATACGCAGTATTTT
>TRBD1|TRBJ2-1|.|TRBV7-9
CASSHRDRESEQFF
TGTGCCAGCAGCCACCGGGACAGGGAGAGCGAGCAGTTCTTC
>.|TRBJ1-2|.|TRBV18
CASSPNSGSNYGYTF
TGTGCCAGCTCACCAAACTCGGGGTCTAACTATGGCTACACCTTC
>.|TRBJ2-7|.|TRBV9
CASSPRTDYEQYF
TGTGCCAGCAGCCCGCGGACAGACTACGAGCAGTACTTC
>.|TRBJ1-3|.|TRBV2
CASSGERLSGNTIYF
TGTGCCAGCAGTGGCGAGCGACTCTCTGGAAACACCATATATTTT
>TRBD1|TRBJ1-2|few|TRBV18
CASSPDRGDGGYTF
TGTGCCAGCTCACCAGACAGGGGAGATGGTGGCTACACCTTC
>TRBD1|TRBJ2-7|.|TRBV18
CASSYGTGVYEQYF
TGTGCCAGCTCGTACGGGACAGGGGTCTACGAGCAGTACTTC
>TRBD1|TRBJ1-2|.|TRBV6-2/TRBV6-3
CASSPADRFPYGYTF
TGTGCCAGCAGTCCCGCGGACAGGTTCCCATATGGCTACACCTTC
>TRBD2|TRBJ2-1|.|TRBV20-1
CSASRSGGRNEQFF
TGCAGTGCTAGTAGGTCGGGGGGGCGAAATGAGCAGTTCTTC
>.|TRBJ1-1|few|TRBV5-1
CASQRGGDTEAFF
TGCGCCAGCCAGCGAGGGGGGGACACTGAAGCTTTCTTT
>TRBD1|TRBJ1-6|.|TRBV13
CASSLGQGNSPLHF
TGTGCCAGCAGCCTGGGACAGGGGAACTCACCCCTCCACTTT
>TRBD1|TRBJ1-4|.|TRBV2
CASSGQGATNEKLFF
TGTGCCAGCAGTGGACAGGGTGCAACTAATGAAAAACTGTTTTTT
>.|TRBJ1-6|.|TRBV19
CASSLQGNYNSPLHF
TGTGCCAGTAGTTTACAGGGAAACTATAATTCACCCCTCCACTTT
>.|TRBJ1-4|.|TRBV6-6
CASSYSTENEKLFF
TGTGCCAGCAGTTACTCCACAGAGAATGAAAAACTGTTTTTT
>.|TRBJ1-2|.|TRBV7-2
CASSLDRRTNYGYTF
TGTGCCAGCAGCTTAGACCGGAGAACTAACTATGGCTACACCTTC
>TRBD1|TRBJ1-1|.|TRBV2
CAGGQGTEAFF
TGTGCTGGGGGACAGGGCACTGAAGCTTTCTTT
>.|TRBJ1-6|.|TRBV28
CASSPSTGYNSPLHF
TGTGCCAGCAGTCCCTCGACAGGCTATAATTCACCCCTCCACTTT
>.|TRBJ1-2|.|TRBV5-4
CASSLGVSGTAGYTF
TGTGCCAGCAGCTTGGGGGTTAGCGGGACGGCTGGCTACACCTTC
>.|TRBJ1-2|.|TRBV19
CASSIPPLAAGGLHYGYTF
TGTGCCAGTAGTATACCTCCGCTCGCGGCCGGGGGGCTCCACTATGGCTACACCTTC